Listed here are 21 T cell receptor beta chains from one sample, sequenced in a study of CD8+ T cells in alopecia areata. Extracted from the samples, RNA was reverse transcribed into cDNA to serve as the sequencing template. Using immunoSEQ multiplex PCR, the repertoire was profiled, and TCRdb retains in-frame clones only, with some absent. The data hold roughly 200,000 clones, with roughly 40% observed a single time. Treatment meaning: oral pan-JAK inhibitor, 5-10 mg twice daily. Sequences were derived from CD4+ T cells sorted from blood, sampled at approximately week 36, from a patient treated with tofacitinib. These receptors all come from a human donor with alopecia areata.

Notes on this clone: Different DNA sequences within this sample yield the same CDR3. V usage is TRBV20-1 and J usage is TRBJ2-5; no clear D. This CDR3 contains 11 residues. The germline V gene encodes CDR1 DFQATT and CDR2 SNEGSKA (reference sequence). V was trimmed by 2 bases and J by 2 bases, leaving 3 bases between them. The CDR3 sequence is CSARPQETQYF. The CDR3 bases are TGCAGTGCTAGACCTCAAGAGACCCAGTACTTC.

The V and J genes are TRBV30 and TRBJ1-5; unclear D gene. V was pared by 2 bases and J by 6 bases, with 17 bases between. Germline loops: CDR1 GTSNPN, CDR2 SVGIG (reference sequence). This CDR3 has 15 amino acids. CDR3 region: CAWSRETLSVQPQHF. CDR3 in DNA: TGTGCCTGGAGTCGGGAGACGCTTTCGGTTCAGCCCCAGCATTTT.

In this sample, this clone turned up a few times. The V and J genes are TRBV29-1 and TRBJ2-7; a possible D gene is TRBD1 (5 bases). V lost 3 bases and J lost 7, with 10 bases in between. Germline CDR1 is SQVTM and CDR2 is ANQGSEA. This CDR3 region has 11 residues. CDR3 sequence (DNA): TGCAGCGTTGATTGGGGCCGTGAGCAGTACTTC. Translated: CSVDWGREQYF.

V gene TRBV4-1 combines with J gene TRBJ2-1; the match to TRBD2 covers 13 bases. Germline assignment: CDR1 MGHRA and CDR2 YSYEKL. The V and J ends lost 5 bases and 10 bases, in that order; junction bases with no gene match: 11. This CDR3 region has 16 residues. CDR3 in amino acids: CASSSSGLAGVGEQFF. DNA of the CDR3: TGCGCCAGCAGCTCCAGCGGACTAGCGGGAGTCGGGGAGCAGTTCTTC.

This chain links TRBV18 with TRBJ1-4; D is unclear. The germline V gene encodes CDR1 KGHSH and CDR2 LQKENI. This CDR3 contains 14 residues. V was trimmed by 4 bases and J by 0 bases, leaving 6 bases between them. CDR3 amino acids: CASSQGPTNEKLFF. The DNA for the CDR3 is TGTGCCAGCTCACAGGGCCCAACTAATGAAAAACTGTTTTTT.

The chain recombines TRBV28 with TRBJ1-1, with 8 bases aligning to TRBD1. The CDR3 contains 14 residues. The germline V gene has CDR1 MDHEN and CDR2 SYDVKM. Losses at the gene ends were 4 bases for V and 9 bases for J; bases not matched to a gene: 10. DNA of the CDR3: TGTGCCAGCAGTTCCGACAGGGGCCGACCTCAAGCTTTCTTT. Translated: CASSSDRGRPQAFF.

The rearrangement joins TRBV4-1 to TRBJ2-2, with 9 positions matching TRBD1. Losses at the gene ends were 8 bases for V and 7 bases for J; bases not matched to a gene: 8. The germline V gene encodes CDR1 MGHRA and CDR2 YSYEKL. The CDR3 length is 14 residues. The CDR3, as DNA: TGCGCCAGCGAAGTACAGGGGGCAAACGGGGAGCTGTTTTTT. It translates to CASEVQGANGELFF.

V gene TRBV7-2 combines with J gene TRBJ2-5; 8 bases are shared with TRBD2. Germline V gene data show CDR1 as SGHTA and CDR2 as FQGNSA. Trimming took 1 base from V and 4 from J; bases not matched to a gene: 2. CDR3 size: 14 residues. CDR3 protein: CASSLGLAGETQYF. CDR3 coding DNA: TGTGCCAGCAGCTTAGGGCTAGCGGGAGAGACCCAGTACTTC.

V is TRBV4-3 and J is TRBJ2-2; D uncertain. V was clipped by 1 base and J by 4 bases, with 7 bases between them. The germline gives CDR1 LGHNA, CDR2 YSLEER. The CDR3 covers 14 residues. The CDR3 coding sequence is TGCGCCAGCAGCCAAGTCCACAGCACCGGGGAGCTGTTTTTT. Residues: CASSQVHSTGELFF.

This clone showed up just a few times. The V gene is TRBV30, the J gene TRBJ2-7, with D unresolved. V was pared by 1 base and J by 6 bases, with 7 bases between. CDR1 GTSNPN and CDR2 SVGIG come from the germline V gene (reference sequence). The CDR3 loop spans 11 amino acids. The CDR3 region is CAWSGMVEQYF. CDR3 DNA sequence: TGTGCCTGGAGTGGAATGGTCGAGCAGTACTTC. The variable domain in full, with the rest retrieved from reference TRBV30 and TRBJ2-7, is SQTIHQWPATLVQPVGSPLSLECTVEGTSNPNLYWYRQAAGRGLQLLFYSVGIGQISSEVPQNLSASRPQDRQFILSSKKLLLSDSGFYLCAWSGMVEQYFGPGTRLTVT.

The CDR3 protein is CASRKWTGPNQPQHF. The CDR3 DNA follows: TGTGCCAGCAGAAAATGGACAGGGCCTAATCAGCCCCAGCATTTT. V is TRBV2 and J is TRBJ1-5; TRBD1 matches 8 bases. V lost 6 bases to trimming and J lost 4 bases; unmatched junction nucleotides: 8. The CDR3 length is 15 residues. CDR1 and CDR2 from the germline V gene are SNHLY and FYNNEI.

This clone has just a few counts. The V gene is TRBV29-1, the J gene TRBJ1-1, with 7 bases aligning to TRBD1. The germline V gene has CDR1 SQVTM and CDR2 ANQGSEA. J was trimmed by 3 bases and V by 7 bases; bases with no gene match: 11. The CDR3 sequence is 14 residues long. CDR3 region: CSALGQAIYTEAFF. CDR3 DNA sequence: TGCAGCGCCCTTGGACAGGCTATCTACACTGAAGCTTTCTTT.

This clone has more than one count but fewer than ten. The chain uses TRBV6-1 and TRBJ2-1, with D unresolved. CDR3 length: 15 residues. CDR1 and CDR2 from the germline V gene are MNHNS and SASEGT. The V and J ends lost 7 bases and 0 bases respectively, with 13 bases between them. CDR3 nucleotides: TGTGCCAGCAAGAGTACTATTGGCTCCTACAATGAGCAGTTCTTC. Translation gives CASKSTIGSYNEQFF.

The chain is built from TRBV30 and TRBJ2-1, with TRBD2 as a possible D gene (5 bases). Trimming left V 1 base short and J 0 bases short, with 16 bases between. The germline V gene encodes CDR1 GTSNPN and CDR2 SVGIG (reference sequence). CDR3 length: 17 residues. CDR3 region: CAWSATQRTSSYNEQFF. The CDR3 DNA follows: TGTGCCTGGAGTGCTACCCAGCGAACTAGCTCCTACAATGAGCAGTTCTTC.

The V call is TRBV25-1, the J call TRBJ2-7; 14 nucleotides match TRBD2. The V segment lost 9 bases and the J segment 5 bases; nucleotides outside the gene matches: 9. Germline values: CDR1 MGHDK, CDR2 SYGVNS. CDR3 length: 15 residues. The CDR3 bases are TGTGCCAGTTCGACTAGCGGGAGGGTTAACAACGAGCAGTACTTC. Translating it yields CASSTSGRVNNEQYF.

This clone was picked up one time. In nucleotides, the CDR3 is TGTGCCAGCAACAGGGACGGAACCTACGAGCAGTACTTC. Protein product: CASNRDGTYEQYF. This sequence joins TRBV7-9 and TRBJ2-7, with D perhaps matching TRBD1 (6 bases). The germline CDR1 and CDR2 sequences are SEHNR and FQNEAQ (reference sequence). The CDR3 is 13 amino acids. Trimming cost V 7 bases and J 2 bases, with 12 bases left between them.

This clone was seen a few times. This rearrangement joins TRBV15 to TRBJ2-1; tentatively, D is TRBD1 (6 bases). The CDR3 totals 13 residues. Per germline, CDR1 LNHNV and CDR2 YYDKDF (reference sequence). Trimming pared 0 bases from V and 8 bases from J, leaving 8 bases between. For the CDR3, the DNA is TGTGCCACCAGCAGAGATGAGGGGGATGAGCAGTTCTTC. Translated: CATSRDEGDEQFF.

The chain recombines TRBV30 with TRBJ1-1; D ambiguous. Germline-derived CDR1 and CDR2 are GTSNPN and SVGIG (reference sequence). The CDR3 is 13 residues long. Trimming removed 2 bases from V and 0 bases from J, with 7 bases in between. The CDR3 DNA is TGTGCCTGGAGTCCCTCCATGAACACTGAAGCTTTCTTT. This translates into CAWSPSMNTEAFF. The full variable domain, rest sourced from reference TRBV30 and TRBJ1-1, is SQTIHQWPATLVQPVGSPLSLECTVEGTSNPNLYWYRQAAGRGLQLLFYSVGIGQISSEVPQNLSASRPQDRQFILSSKKLLLSDSGFYLCAWSPSMNTEAFFGQGTRLTVV.

A single count supports this clone. The chain has TRBV25-1 and TRBJ2-3, with 7 bases matching TRBD2. The germline V gene has CDR1 MGHDK and CDR2 SYGVNS. V lost 8 bases and J lost 2; bases outside the gene matches: 7. The CDR3 is 14 residues long. The CDR3 DNA is TGTGCCAGCGGGACCGGGACTATCACAGATACGCAGTATTTT. This codes for CASGTGTITDTQYF.

The gene calls are TRBV4-3 and TRBJ1-3; D gene ambiguous. The germline V gene has CDR1 LGHNA and CDR2 YSLEER. The V end was cut by 3 bases, the J end by 0 bases, with 15 bases between. This CDR3 region has 17 residues. The CDR3 DNA reads as TGCGCCAGCAGCCAGGAACGGACGGAGAGCTCTGGAAACACCATATATTTT. Encoded protein: CASSQERTESSGNTIYF.

V is TRBV6-1 and J is TRBJ2-3, with 9 bases identical to TRBD2. Unmatched junction bases numbered 11, after V lost 7 bases and J lost 6 bases. Germline CDR1 and CDR2: MNHNS and SASEGT. The CDR3 is 15 residues long. CDR3 coding DNA: TGTGCCAGCAAGAGAGGAGCGGGAGGTGTGGATACGCAGTATTTT. Its translation: CASKRGAGGVDTQYF.